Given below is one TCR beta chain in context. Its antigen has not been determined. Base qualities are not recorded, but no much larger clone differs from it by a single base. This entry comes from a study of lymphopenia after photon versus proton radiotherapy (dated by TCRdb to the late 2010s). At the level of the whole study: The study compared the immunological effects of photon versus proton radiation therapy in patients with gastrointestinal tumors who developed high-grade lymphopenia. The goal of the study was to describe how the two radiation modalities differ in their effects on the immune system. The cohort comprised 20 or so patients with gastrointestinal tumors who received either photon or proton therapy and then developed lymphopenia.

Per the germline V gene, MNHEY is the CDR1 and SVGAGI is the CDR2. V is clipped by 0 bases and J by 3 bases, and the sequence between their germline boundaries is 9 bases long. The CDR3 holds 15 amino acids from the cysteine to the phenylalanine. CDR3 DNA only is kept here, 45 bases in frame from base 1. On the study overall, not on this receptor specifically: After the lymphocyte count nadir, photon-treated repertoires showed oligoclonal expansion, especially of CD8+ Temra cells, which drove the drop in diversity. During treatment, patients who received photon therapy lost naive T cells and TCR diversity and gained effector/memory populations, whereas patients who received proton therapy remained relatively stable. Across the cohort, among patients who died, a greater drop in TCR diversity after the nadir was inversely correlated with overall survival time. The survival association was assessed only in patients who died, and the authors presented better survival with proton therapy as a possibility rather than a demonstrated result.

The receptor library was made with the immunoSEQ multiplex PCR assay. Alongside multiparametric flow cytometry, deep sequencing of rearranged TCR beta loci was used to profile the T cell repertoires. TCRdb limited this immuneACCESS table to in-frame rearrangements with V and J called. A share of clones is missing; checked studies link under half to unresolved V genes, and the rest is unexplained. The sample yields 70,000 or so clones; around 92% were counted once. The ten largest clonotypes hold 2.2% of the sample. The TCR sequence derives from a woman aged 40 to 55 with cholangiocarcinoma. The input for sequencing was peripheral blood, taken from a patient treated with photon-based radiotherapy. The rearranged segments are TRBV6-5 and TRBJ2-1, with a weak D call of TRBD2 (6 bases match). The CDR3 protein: CASSYSSGSYNEQFF. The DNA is TGTGCCAGCAGTTACTCTAGCGGTAGCTACAATGAGCAGTTCTTC.